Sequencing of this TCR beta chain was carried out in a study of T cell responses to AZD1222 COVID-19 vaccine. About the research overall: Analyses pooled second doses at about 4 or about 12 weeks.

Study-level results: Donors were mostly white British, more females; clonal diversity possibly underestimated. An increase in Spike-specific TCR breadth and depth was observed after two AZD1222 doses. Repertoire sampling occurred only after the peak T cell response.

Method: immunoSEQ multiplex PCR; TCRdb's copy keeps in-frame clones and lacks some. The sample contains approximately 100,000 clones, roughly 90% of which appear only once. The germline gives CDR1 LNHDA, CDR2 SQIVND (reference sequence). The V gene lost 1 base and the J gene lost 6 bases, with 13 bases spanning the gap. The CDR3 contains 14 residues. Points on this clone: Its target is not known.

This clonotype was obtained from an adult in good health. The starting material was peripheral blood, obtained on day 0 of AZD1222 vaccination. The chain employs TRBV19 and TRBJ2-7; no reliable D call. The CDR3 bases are TGTGCCAGTAGTATAGGATTGGCCTACGGCGAGCAGTACTTC. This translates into CASSIGLAYGEQYF. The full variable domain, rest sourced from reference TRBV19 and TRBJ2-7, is DGGITQSPKYLFRKEGQNVTLSCEQNLNHDAMYWYRQDPGQGLRLIYYSQIVNDFQKGDIAEGYSVSREKKESFPLTVTSAQKNPTAFYLCASSIGLAYGEQYFGPGTRLTVT.